Included here is one T cell receptor beta chain sequence, with context. From germline, CDR1 is SGHAT and CDR2 FQNNGV. The V and J ends lost 1 base and 1 base respectively, with 8 bases between them. CDR3 size: 15 residues. This specimen belongs to a study of blood T cell repertoires in COVID-19. Produced via immunoSEQ multiplex PCR; TCRdb's table is partial and in-frame only. The data contain fewer than 200,000 clones, approximately 80% of them singletons. The sequencing input was peripheral blood. The chain carries TRBV11-2 and TRBJ2-1; D may be TRBD1 (5 bases). The TCR sequence derives from an elderly woman with COVID-19, enrolled during active disease. The CDR3 DNA reads as TGTGCCAGCAGCTTAGGACAGCAATCCTACAATGAGCAGTTCTTC. It encodes CASSLGQQSYNEQFF.